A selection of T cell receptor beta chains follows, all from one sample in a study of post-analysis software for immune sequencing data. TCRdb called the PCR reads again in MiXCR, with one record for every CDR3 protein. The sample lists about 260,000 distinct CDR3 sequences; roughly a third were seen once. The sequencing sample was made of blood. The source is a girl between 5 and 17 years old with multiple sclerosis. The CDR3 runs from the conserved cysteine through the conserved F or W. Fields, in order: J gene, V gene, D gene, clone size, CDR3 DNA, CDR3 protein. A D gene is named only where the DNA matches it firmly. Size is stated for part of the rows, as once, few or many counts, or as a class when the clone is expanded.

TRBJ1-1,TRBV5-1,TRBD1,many,TGCGCCAGCAGCGGGGGTGGGACAGCCAACACTGAAGCTTTCTTT,CASSGGGTANTEAFF
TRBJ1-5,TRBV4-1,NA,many,TGCGCCAGCAGCCAAGATATTGGGGGGGTCCAGCCCCAGCATTTT,CASSQDIGGVQPQHF
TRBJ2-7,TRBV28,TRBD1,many,TGTGCCAGCAGTCCGGGGGACAGGGGGCGCCCCCCGTACTTC,CASSPGDRGRPPYF
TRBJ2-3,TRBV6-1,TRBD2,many,TGTGCCAGCAGTCCGGGACTAGGGTTCCTTTCGCAGTATTTT,CASSPGLGFLSQYF
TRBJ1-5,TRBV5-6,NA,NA,TGTGCCAGCAGCTTGCCAGGGGATCAGCCCCAGCATTTT,CASSLPGDQPQHF
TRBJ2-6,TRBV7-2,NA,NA,TGTGCCAGCAGCTTAGTAGTCAGCTCTGGGGCCAACGTCCTGACTTTC,CASSLVVSSGANVLTF
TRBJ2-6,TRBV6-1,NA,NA,TGTGCCAGCAGTGAAGCTCTCTGGGGTGGGGCCAACGTCCTGACTTTC,CASSEALWGGANVLTF
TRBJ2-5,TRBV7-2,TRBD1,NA,TGTGCCAGCAGTCCCGAGGCCCGGGACAGGGTTCGGGAGACCCAGTACTTC,CASSPEARDRVRETQYF
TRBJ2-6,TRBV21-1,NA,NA,TGTGCCAGCAGCAAAAGACAGGGGGCTGACTCTGGGGCCAACGTCCTGACTTTC,CASSKRQGADSGANVLTF
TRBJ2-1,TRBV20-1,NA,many,TGCAGTGCTAGAGCAGGAGGGGGCAATGAGCAGTTCTTC,CSARAGGGNEQFF
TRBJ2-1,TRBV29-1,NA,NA,TGCAGCGTTGGCCTCGTACGGAGCTCCTACAATGAGCAGTTCTTC,CSVGLVRSSYNEQFF